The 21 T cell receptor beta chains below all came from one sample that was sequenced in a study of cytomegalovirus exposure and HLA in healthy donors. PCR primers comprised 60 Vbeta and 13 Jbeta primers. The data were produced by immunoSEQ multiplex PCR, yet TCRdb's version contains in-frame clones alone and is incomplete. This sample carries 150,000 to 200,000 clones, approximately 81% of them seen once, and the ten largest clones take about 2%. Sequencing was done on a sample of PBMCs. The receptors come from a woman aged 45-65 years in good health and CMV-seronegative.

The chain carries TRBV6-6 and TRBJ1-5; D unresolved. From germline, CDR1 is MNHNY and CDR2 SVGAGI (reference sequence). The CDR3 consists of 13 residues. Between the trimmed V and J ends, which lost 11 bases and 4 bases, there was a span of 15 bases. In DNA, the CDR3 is TGTGCCTTAAGCGGTCGGGGAAATCAGCCCCAGCATTTT. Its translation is CALSGRGNQPQHF.

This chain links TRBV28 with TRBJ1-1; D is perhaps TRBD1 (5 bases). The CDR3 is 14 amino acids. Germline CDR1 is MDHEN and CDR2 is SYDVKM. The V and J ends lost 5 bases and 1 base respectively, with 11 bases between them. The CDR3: CASSVPRENTEAFF. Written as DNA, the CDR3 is TGTGCCAGCAGTGTCCCCAGGGAGAACACTGAAGCTTTCTTT.

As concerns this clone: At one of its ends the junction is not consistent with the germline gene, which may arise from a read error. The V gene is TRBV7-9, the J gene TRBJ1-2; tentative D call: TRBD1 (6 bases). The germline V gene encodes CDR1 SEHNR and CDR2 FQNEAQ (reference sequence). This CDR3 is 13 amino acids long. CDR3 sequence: CSSTEGGEDGYTF. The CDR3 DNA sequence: TGTTCCAGCACCGAGGGGGGGGAAGATGGCTACACCTTC.

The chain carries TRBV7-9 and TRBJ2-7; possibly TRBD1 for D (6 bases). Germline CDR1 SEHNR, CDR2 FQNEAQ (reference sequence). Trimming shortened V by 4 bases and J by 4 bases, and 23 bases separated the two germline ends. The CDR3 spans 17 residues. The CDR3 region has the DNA TGTGCCAGCAGCTCCCATAGTAACCCGGGACAACGATACGAGCAGTACTTC. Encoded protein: CASSSHSNPGQRYEQYF.

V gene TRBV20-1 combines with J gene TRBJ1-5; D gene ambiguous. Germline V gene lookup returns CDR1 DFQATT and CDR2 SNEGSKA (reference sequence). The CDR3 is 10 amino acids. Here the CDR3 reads CSGENQPQHF. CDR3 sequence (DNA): TGCAGCGGAGAGAATCAGCCCCAGCATTTT.

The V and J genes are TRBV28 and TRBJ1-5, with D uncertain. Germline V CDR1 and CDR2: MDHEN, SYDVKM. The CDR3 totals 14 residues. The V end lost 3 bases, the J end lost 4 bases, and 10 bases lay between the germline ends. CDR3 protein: CASSFGLPNQPQHF. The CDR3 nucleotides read TGTGCCAGCAGTTTCGGACTACCTAATCAGCCCCAGCATTTT.

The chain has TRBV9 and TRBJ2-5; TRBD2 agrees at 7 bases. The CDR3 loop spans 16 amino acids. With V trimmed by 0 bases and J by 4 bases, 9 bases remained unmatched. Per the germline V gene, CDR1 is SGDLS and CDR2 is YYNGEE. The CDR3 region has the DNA TGTGCCAGCAGCGTAGCGAGCCGGGGGAGGGGAGAGACCCAGTACTTC. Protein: CASSVASRGRGETQYF.

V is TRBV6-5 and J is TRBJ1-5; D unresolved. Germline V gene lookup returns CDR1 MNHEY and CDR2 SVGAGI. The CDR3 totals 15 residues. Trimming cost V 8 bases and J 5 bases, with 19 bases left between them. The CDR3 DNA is TGTGCCAGCGGCTTGCGGGCAGGTGGGGATCAGCCCCAGCATTTT. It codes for CASGLRAGGDQPQHF.

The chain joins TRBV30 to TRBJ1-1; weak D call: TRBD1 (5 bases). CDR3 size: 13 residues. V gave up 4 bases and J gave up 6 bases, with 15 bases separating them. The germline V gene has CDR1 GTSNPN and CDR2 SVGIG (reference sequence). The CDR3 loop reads CAWTPGGRAEAFF. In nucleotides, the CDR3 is TGTGCCTGGACCCCGGGGGGTCGCGCTGAAGCTTTCTTT.

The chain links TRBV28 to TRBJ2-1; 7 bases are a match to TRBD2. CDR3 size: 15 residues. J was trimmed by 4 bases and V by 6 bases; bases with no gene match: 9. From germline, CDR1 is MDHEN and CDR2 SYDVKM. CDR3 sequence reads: CASRGGTTRYNEQFF. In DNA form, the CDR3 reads TGTGCCAGCAGGGGGGGGACTACCAGGTACAATGAGCAGTTCTTC.

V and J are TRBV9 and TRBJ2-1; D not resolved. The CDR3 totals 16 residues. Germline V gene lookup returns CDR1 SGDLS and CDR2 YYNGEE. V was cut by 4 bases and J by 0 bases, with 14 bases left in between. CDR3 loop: CASSLYLEVSYNEQFF. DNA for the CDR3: TGTGCCAGCAGCCTCTATCTAGAAGTCTCCTACAATGAGCAGTTCTTC.

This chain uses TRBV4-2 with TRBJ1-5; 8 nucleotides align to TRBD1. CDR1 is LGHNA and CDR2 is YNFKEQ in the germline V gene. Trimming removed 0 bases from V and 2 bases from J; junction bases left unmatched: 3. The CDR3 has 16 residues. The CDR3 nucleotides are TGTGCCAGCAGCCAAGAGCCGACAGGGGGCAATCAGCCCCAGCATTTT. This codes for CASSQEPTGGNQPQHF.

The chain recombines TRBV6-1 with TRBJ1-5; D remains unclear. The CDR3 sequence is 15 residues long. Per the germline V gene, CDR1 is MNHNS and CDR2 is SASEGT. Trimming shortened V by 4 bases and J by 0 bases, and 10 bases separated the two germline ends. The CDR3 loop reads CASSATPSSNQPQHF. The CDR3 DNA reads TGTGCCAGCAGTGCTACCCCGAGTAGCAATCAGCCCCAGCATTTT.

The CDR3 DNA reads TGTGCCAGCTCCCTAGAAACGGCGGGAGGCCCAGATACGCAGTATTTT. Its translation is CASSLETAGGPDTQYF. This rearrangement joins TRBV18 to TRBJ2-3, with TRBD2 matching over 8 bases. The trim removed 6 bases at V and 4 bases at J, leaving 12 bases unmatched. This CDR3 contains 16 residues. Germline assignment: CDR1 KGHSH and CDR2 LQKENI.

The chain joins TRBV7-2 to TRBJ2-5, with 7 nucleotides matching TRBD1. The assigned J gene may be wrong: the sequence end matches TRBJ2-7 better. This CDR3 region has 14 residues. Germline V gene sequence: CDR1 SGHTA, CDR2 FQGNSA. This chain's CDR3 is CASSLEGQSYEQYF. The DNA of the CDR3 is TGTGCCAGCAGCTTAGAGGGACAGTCCTACGAGCAGTACTTC.

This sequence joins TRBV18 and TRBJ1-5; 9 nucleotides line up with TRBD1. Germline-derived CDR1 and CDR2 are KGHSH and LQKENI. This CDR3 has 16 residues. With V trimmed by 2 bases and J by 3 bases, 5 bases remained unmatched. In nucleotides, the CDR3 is TGTGCCAGCTCACCAAGCGGACAGGGGATCAATCAGCCCCAGCATTTT. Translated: CASSPSGQGINQPQHF.

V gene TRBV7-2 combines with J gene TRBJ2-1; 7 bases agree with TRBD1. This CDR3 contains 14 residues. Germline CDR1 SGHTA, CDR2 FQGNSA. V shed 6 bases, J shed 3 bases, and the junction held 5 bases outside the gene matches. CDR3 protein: CASRAAGGYNEQFF. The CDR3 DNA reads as TGTGCCAGCAGGGCGGCAGGGGGCTACAATGAGCAGTTCTTC.

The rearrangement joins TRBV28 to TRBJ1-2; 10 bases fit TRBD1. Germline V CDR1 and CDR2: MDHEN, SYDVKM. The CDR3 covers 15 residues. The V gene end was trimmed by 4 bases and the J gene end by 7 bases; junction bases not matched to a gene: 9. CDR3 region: CASSSPTGGDSGYTF. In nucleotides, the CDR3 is TGTGCCAGCAGTTCCCCGACAGGGGGCGACTCTGGCTACACCTTC.

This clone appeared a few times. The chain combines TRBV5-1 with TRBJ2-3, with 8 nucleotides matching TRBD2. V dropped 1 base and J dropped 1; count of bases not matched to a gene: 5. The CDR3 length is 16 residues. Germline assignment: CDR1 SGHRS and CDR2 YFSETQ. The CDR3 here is CASSLTTSGRTDTQYF. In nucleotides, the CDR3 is TGCGCCAGCAGCTTGACCACTAGCGGACGCACAGATACGCAGTATTTT.

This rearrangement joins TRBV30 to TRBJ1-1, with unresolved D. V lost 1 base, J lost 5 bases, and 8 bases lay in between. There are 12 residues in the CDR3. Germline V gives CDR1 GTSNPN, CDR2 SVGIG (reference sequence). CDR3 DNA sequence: TGTGCCTGGAGTGGAGGGATGACTGAAGCTTTCTTT. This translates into CAWSGGMTEAFF.

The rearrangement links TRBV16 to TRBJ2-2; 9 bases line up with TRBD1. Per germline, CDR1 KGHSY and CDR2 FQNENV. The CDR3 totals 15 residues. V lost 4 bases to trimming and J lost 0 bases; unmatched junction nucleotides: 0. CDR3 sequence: CASSRQGANTGELFF. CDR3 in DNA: TGTGCCAGCAGCCGACAGGGGGCGAACACCGGGGAGCTGTTTTTT.